These T cell receptor beta chains were read from a single sample in a study of cytomegalovirus exposure and HLA in healthy donors. Some clones are missing from TCRdb's copy, which holds only in-frame ones; the method was immunoSEQ multiplex PCR. Here the sample spans around 180,000 clones, approximately 84% being singletons. Sequenced material: PBMCs. The receptors were sampled from a girl under three years old in good health and CMV-seronegative. Each CDR3 is given with its conserved first and last residue. A D gene is named only where the DNA matches it firmly. Part of the rows lack a size; the others show once, few, many or a class for expanded clones.

v_gene: TRBV2; d_gene: NA; j_gene: TRBJ2-7; abundance: NA; CDR3nt: TGTGCCAGCAACAGGGAGCCCTACGAGCAGTACTTC; CDR3aa: CASNREPYEQYF
v_gene: TRBV30; d_gene: NA; j_gene: TRBJ1-5; abundance: few; CDR3nt: TGTGCCTGGAGTCGGGGGAGTAGCAATCAGCCCCAGCATTTT; CDR3aa: CAWSRGSSNQPQHF
v_gene: TRBV4-2; d_gene: NA; j_gene: TRBJ1-2; abundance: few; CDR3nt: TGTGCCAGCAGCGAACAGAGATATGAAAACTATGGCTACACCTTC; CDR3aa: CASSEQRYENYGYTF
v_gene: TRBV7-2; d_gene: NA; j_gene: TRBJ1-5; abundance: NA; CDR3nt: TGTGCCAGCAGCTGGAGAGACGGCAATCAGCCCCAGCATTTT; CDR3aa: CASSWRDGNQPQHF
v_gene: TRBV7-2; d_gene: NA; j_gene: TRBJ2-5; abundance: NA; CDR3nt: TGTGCCAGCAGCTTAACGGGGTGGACCCAGTACTTC; CDR3aa: CASSLTGWTQYF
v_gene: TRBV11-2; d_gene: NA; j_gene: TRBJ2-3; abundance: NA; CDR3nt: TGTGCCAGCAGCTTAGTCGAGCGGTCCACAGATACGCAGTATTTT; CDR3aa: CASSLVERSTDTQYF
v_gene: TRBV5-1; d_gene: TRBD2; j_gene: TRBJ2-3; abundance: few; CDR3nt: TGCGCCAGCATACTAGCGGGACGACCCACAGATACGCAGTATTTT; CDR3aa: CASILAGRPTDTQYF
v_gene: TRBV4-1; d_gene: NA; j_gene: TRBJ2-7; abundance: once; CDR3nt: TGCGCCAGCAGCCAAGACGCGGACAGTGTGCAGTACTTC; CDR3aa: CASSQDADSVQYF
v_gene: TRBV7-9; d_gene: TRBD1; j_gene: TRBJ2-1; abundance: NA; CDR3nt: TGTGCCAGCAGCATAACCGGGACAGGGGCCAACAATGAGCAGTTCTTC; CDR3aa: CASSITGTGANNEQFF
v_gene: TRBV5-1; d_gene: NA; j_gene: TRBJ2-1; abundance: NA; CDR3nt: TGCGCCAGCAGCTTAGCCGATGAGCAGTTCTTC; CDR3aa: CASSLADEQFF
v_gene: TRBV6-1; d_gene: TRBD2; j_gene: TRBJ2-5; abundance: NA; CDR3nt: TGTGCCAGCAGTGCCGGGACTAGCGGGAGAGGAGAGACCCAGTACTTC; CDR3aa: CASSAGTSGRGETQYF
v_gene: TRBV5-1; d_gene: NA; j_gene: TRBJ1-1; abundance: once; CDR3nt: TGCGCCAGCAGCTTGGGACAATCGTACACTGAAGCTTTCTTT; CDR3aa: CASSLGQSYTEAFF
v_gene: TRBV7-2; d_gene: NA; j_gene: TRBJ2-1; abundance: NA; CDR3nt: TGTGCCAGCAGAAAGGGGGGGGAGGCCGTGGAGCAGTTCTTC; CDR3aa: CASRKGGEAVEQFF
v_gene: TRBV9; d_gene: TRBD2; j_gene: TRBJ2-1; abundance: NA; CDR3nt: TGTGCCAGCAGCGTACTCCGGGACTACAGATCCTACAATGAGCAGTTCTTC; CDR3aa: CASSVLRDYRSYNEQFF
v_gene: TRBV5-1; d_gene: TRBD1; j_gene: TRBJ2-7; abundance: NA; CDR3nt: TGCGCCAGCAGAGGGGCCGGGACAGGGGGCTTCATGAGCTACGAGCAGTACTTC; CDR3aa: CASRGAGTGGFMSYEQYF
v_gene: TRBV27; d_gene: TRBD1; j_gene: TRBJ2-7; abundance: NA; CDR3nt: TGTGCCAGCAGTGACGGGACAGGGGTCTACGAGCAGTACTTC; CDR3aa: CASSDGTGVYEQYF
v_gene: TRBV5-1; d_gene: TRBD1; j_gene: TRBJ2-5; abundance: few; CDR3nt: TGCGCCAGCAGCCCCAGACAGGGTCGGGACCAAGAGACCCAGTACTTC; CDR3aa: CASSPRQGRDQETQYF
v_gene: TRBV21-1; d_gene: NA; j_gene: TRBJ2-3; abundance: NA; CDR3nt: TGTGCCAGCAGCAAAGCGCGGACAGGGGGCGATACGCAGTATTTT; CDR3aa: CASSKARTGGDTQYF
v_gene: TRBV15; d_gene: NA; j_gene: TRBJ2-5; abundance: NA; CDR3nt: TGTGCCACCAGCAGAGATCAGGCCTTAGTGAGAGAGACCCAGTACTTC; CDR3aa: CATSRDQALVRETQYF
v_gene: TRBV7-9; d_gene: TRBD2; j_gene: TRBJ2-1; abundance: NA; CDR3nt: TGTGCCAGCAGCTTACGGGGACTAGCGGGTAATGAGCAGTTCTTC; CDR3aa: CASSLRGLAGNEQFF
v_gene: TRBV27; d_gene: NA; j_gene: TRBJ2-1; abundance: few; CDR3nt: TGTGCCAGCAGTTCCCGGGGTGTGCCGTGGGCCTACAATGAGCAGTTCTTC; CDR3aa: CASSSRGVPWAYNEQFF
v_gene: TRBV7-3; d_gene: NA; j_gene: TRBJ2-1; abundance: NA; CDR3nt: TGTGCCAGCAGCCCAGGACTGGGGAGAGGTGAGCAGTTCTTC; CDR3aa: CASSPGLGRGEQFF
v_gene: TRBV10-3; d_gene: TRBD1; j_gene: TRBJ1-2; abundance: NA; CDR3nt: TGTGCCATCAGTGGGGACAGTTATGGCTACACCTTC; CDR3aa: CAISGDSYGYTF
v_gene: TRBV30; d_gene: TRBD1; j_gene: TRBJ2-2; abundance: NA; CDR3nt: TGTGCCTGGGGGGGTAAGGGACAGGGAACCGGGGAGCTGTTTTTT; CDR3aa: CAWGGKGQGTGELFF
v_gene: TRBV7-3; d_gene: TRBD2; j_gene: TRBJ2-7; abundance: NA; CDR3nt: TGTGCCAGCAGCTCGGGGGGGGGAGAGCAGTACTTC; CDR3aa: CASSSGGGEQYF
v_gene: TRBV25-1; d_gene: TRBD1; j_gene: TRBJ2-1; abundance: once; CDR3nt: TGTGCCAGCAGTGACCTACAGGGGGTAGGCAATGAGCAGTTCTTC; CDR3aa: CASSDLQGVGNEQFF
v_gene: TRBV18; d_gene: NA; j_gene: TRBJ2-3; abundance: NA; CDR3nt: TGTGCCAGCACCAACAACCAACAGGGCAAAACTAGCACAGATACGCAGTATTTT; CDR3aa: CASTNNQQGKTSTDTQYF
v_gene: TRBV5-1; d_gene: NA; j_gene: TRBJ2-5; abundance: NA; CDR3nt: TGCGCCAGCAGCTTGGACAGCCAAGAGACCCAGTACTTC; CDR3aa: CASSLDSQETQYF
v_gene: TRBV29-1; d_gene: TRBD1; j_gene: TRBJ2-7; abundance: NA; CDR3nt: TGCAGCGTTCTTACAGGGGGCAGGTACGAGCAGTACTTC; CDR3aa: CSVLTGGRYEQYF
v_gene: TRBV9; d_gene: TRBD2; j_gene: TRBJ2-5; abundance: NA; CDR3nt: TGTGCCAGCAGTGCCGGGACTAGCGGGACAGAGACCCAGTACTTC; CDR3aa: CASSAGTSGTETQYF
v_gene: TRBV11-3; d_gene: NA; j_gene: TRBJ1-1; abundance: NA; CDR3nt: TGTGCCAGCAGCTTCGGGGGTGACACTGAAGCTTTCTTT; CDR3aa: CASSFGGDTEAFF
v_gene: TRBV4-2; d_gene: TRBD2; j_gene: TRBJ2-1; abundance: NA; CDR3nt: TGTGCCAGCAGCCAGGGAACTAGCGGGGGGTCCTCCTACAATGAGCAGTTCTTC; CDR3aa: CASSQGTSGGSSYNEQFF
v_gene: TRBV7-9; d_gene: TRBD2; j_gene: TRBJ2-3; abundance: NA; CDR3nt: TGTGCCAGCAGCTACACTAGCGGGAGGGTCAGAGATACGCAGTATTTT; CDR3aa: CASSYTSGRVRDTQYF
v_gene: TRBV19; d_gene: NA; j_gene: TRBJ1-5; abundance: once; CDR3nt: TGTGCCAGTAGTAGGATCAGGGTCAATCAGCCCCAGCATTTT; CDR3aa: CASSRIRVNQPQHF
v_gene: TRBV5-4; d_gene: TRBD2; j_gene: TRBJ2-1; abundance: NA; CDR3nt: TGTGCCAGCAGCTCCGGACTAGGCAATGAGCAGTTCTTC; CDR3aa: CASSSGLGNEQFF
v_gene: TRBV19; d_gene: NA; j_gene: TRBJ2-3; abundance: NA; CDR3nt: TGTGCCAGTAGTTCACAGGGTACAGATACGCAGTATTTT; CDR3aa: CASSSQGTDTQYF
v_gene: TRBV19; d_gene: NA; j_gene: TRBJ2-2; abundance: NA; CDR3nt: TGTGCCAGTAGTAGTGGGGCTCGGGCCGCCGGGGAGCTGTTTTTT; CDR3aa: CASSSGARAAGELFF
v_gene: TRBV10-3; d_gene: NA; j_gene: TRBJ1-6; abundance: NA; CDR3nt: TGTGCCATCAGGCCGGAGGGTGCAAATTCACCCCTCCACTTT; CDR3aa: CAIRPEGANSPLHF
v_gene: TRBV19; d_gene: TRBD2; j_gene: TRBJ2-3; abundance: NA; CDR3nt: TGTGCCAGTAGTATTGAGCGGGGGGGCGGTACAGATACGCAGTATTTT; CDR3aa: CASSIERGGGTDTQYF
v_gene: TRBV6-5; d_gene: TRBD2; j_gene: TRBJ2-1; abundance: NA; CDR3nt: TGTGCCAGCAGTGGGACTAGCGGCTCCTACAATGAGCAGTTCTTC; CDR3aa: CASSGTSGSYNEQFF